Below are 10 T cell receptor beta chains sequenced from a single sample in a study of T cell responses to AZD1222 COVID-19 vaccine. The assay was immunoSEQ multiplex PCR, and TCRdb's table has in-frame clones only and misses some. The sample shows around 30,000 clones, approximately 90% of them seen only once. Source: peripheral blood, taken on day 0 of AZD1222 vaccination. These receptors were taken from an adult in good health.

As DNA, the CDR3 is TGTGCCAGCTCACTCACAGGGGACTCTTACGAGCAGTACTTC. It codes for CASSLTGDSYEQYF. The chain joins TRBV18 to TRBJ2-7; possible D gene TRBD1, 7 bases. The V end lost 4 bases, the J end lost 4 bases, and 14 bases lay between the germline ends. This CDR3 has 14 residues. Per the germline V gene, CDR1 is KGHSH and CDR2 is LQKENI.

J is TRBJ2-7 and V is TRBV20-1, with D tentatively TRBD2 (6 bases). CDR1 is DFQATT, CDR2 SNEGSKA, per germline (reference sequence). The CDR3 has 11 residues. V was cut by 5 bases and J by 3 bases, with 8 bases left in between. CDR3 coding DNA: TGCAGTGCTGGGAGGATCTACGAGCAGTACTTC. This gives the protein CSAGRIYEQYF.

The chain has TRBV6-5 and TRBJ2-2; D is perhaps TRBD1 (6 bases). The V gene lost 5 bases and the J gene lost 3 bases, with 7 bases spanning the gap. There are 13 residues in the CDR3. Germline CDR1 and CDR2: MNHEY and SVGAGI. The CDR3 nucleotides are TGTGCCAGCAGTACAGGGTACACCGGGGAGCTGTTTTTT. This translates into CASSTGYTGELFF.

The rearrangement joins TRBV30 to TRBJ1-1; D is possibly TRBD1 (5 bases). This CDR3 contains 14 residues. Germline values: CDR1 GTSNPN, CDR2 SVGIG (reference sequence). Trimming removed 0 bases from V and 1 base from J, with 9 bases in between. The CDR3 here is CAWSVNRQNTEAFF. The CDR3 DNA sequence: TGTGCCTGGAGTGTAAACAGGCAGAACACTGAAGCTTTCTTT.

The chain has TRBV7-2 and TRBJ2-5, with TRBD2 matching 7 bases. Germline V gives CDR1 SGHTA, CDR2 FQGNSA. CDR3 length: 15 amino acids. J lost 8 bases, V lost 5 bases, and 14 bases had no gene match. The CDR3 reads CASSTRSGPGETQYF. The CDR3 bases are TGTGCCAGCAGCACGCGTAGCGGGCCTGGGGAAACCCAGTACTTC.

This clone was observed a single time. The chain has TRBV29-1 and TRBJ2-1; the match to TRBD1 covers 7 bases. The length of the CDR3 is 16 residues. Germline-derived CDR1 and CDR2 are SQVTM and ANQGSEA. The V gene end was trimmed by 4 bases and the J gene end by 0 bases; junction bases not matched to a gene: 9. The CDR3 DNA reads TGCAGCGTTGGAACGGGACAGCTTAGCTCCTACAATGAGCAGTTCTTC. Encoded protein: CSVGTGQLSSYNEQFF.

The chain combines TRBV5-1 with TRBJ2-7; possible D gene TRBD1, 5 bases. V shed 4 bases and J shed 5 bases, with 19 bases lying between them. This CDR3 region has 15 residues. CDR1 is SGHRS, CDR2 YFSETQ, per germline. CDR3 nucleotides: TGCGCCAGCAGCAAGGACCGGCAGGACATCGACGAGCAGTACTTC. Translating it yields CASSKDRQDIDEQYF.

This chain connects TRBV7-2 to TRBJ1-2, with D unclear. V lost 7 bases and J 6 bases, leaving 15 bases between the germline ends. CDR3 size: 13 residues. The germline V gene has CDR1 SGHTA and CDR2 FQGNSA. The CDR3 DNA reads as TGTGCCAGCACTCAGATCGTTGGCGATGGCTACACCTTC. It is translated as CASTQIVGDGYTF. Full variable domain (outside the CDR3, taken from reference TRBV7-2 and TRBJ1-2): GAGVSQSPSNKVTEKGKDVELRCDPISGHTALYWYRQSLGQGLEFLIYFQGNSAPDKSGLPSDRFSAERTGGSVSTLTIQRTQQEDSAVYLCASTQIVGDGYTFGSGTRLTVV.

The chain joins TRBV27 to TRBJ2-7; D remains ambiguous. The CDR3 covers 13 residues. CDR1 MNHEY and CDR2 SMNVEV come from the germline V gene (reference sequence). Trimming stripped 6 bases from V and 2 bases from J, with 11 bases between. CDR3 sequence reads: CASSPDSTYEQYF. The CDR3 DNA reads TGTGCCAGCAGCCCTGATAGTACCTACGAGCAGTACTTC.

The genes are TRBV7-8 and TRBJ2-7; D is perhaps TRBD1 (5 bases). The V gene lost 2 bases and the J gene lost 3 bases, with 20 bases spanning the gap. Germline V lookup: CDR1 SGHVS, CDR2 FQNEAQ. CDR3 length: 17 amino acids. This chain's CDR3 is CASSLTLQRQGSYEQYF. The CDR3 region has the DNA TGTGCCAGCAGCTTAACGCTCCAAAGGCAGGGCAGCTACGAGCAGTACTTC.